The clone carrying this T cell receptor (beta chain) appeared many times. Antigen unknown. The entry originates in a study of early T cells in non-severe SARS-CoV-2 infection. Background on the study: With bulk RNA from unsorted whole blood as input, sequencing yielded unpaired chains. Notes on the study in general: VDJdb matching favored anti-spike CD8 responses, missing private and CD4 specificities.

Individual cDNA molecules received unique molecular identifiers during library preparation. TCRdb re-called the 5' RACE reads through MiXCR, storing one row per CDR3 protein. The sample lists some 30,000 distinct CDR3 sequences; 4.5% to 5% were seen once. The V end was cut by 4 bases, the J end by 5 bases, with 14 bases between. Germline V CDR1 and CDR2: SGDLS, YYNGEE. The CDR3 is made up of 14 amino acids. The sequence was collected from an adult who was a healthcare worker with PCR-confirmed SARS-CoV-2 infection or an uninfected control (not recorded which). Input material: whole blood. The chain uses TRBV9 and TRBJ2-3; D is uncertain. The CDR3 DNA reads TGTGCCAGCAGCTTTAGCCCGGAAGGAGATACGCAGTATTTT. It encodes CASSFSPEGDTQYF.